These T cell receptor beta chains were read from a single sample in a study of T cells in Graves' hyperthyroidism and ophthalmopathy. TCRdb independently ran MiXCR on the multiplex PCR reads; one entry per CDR3 protein. This table has approximately 690,000 distinct CDR3 sequences, 20% appearing once. The sample consisted of blood. These receptors all stem from a man younger than 45 with Graves' ophthalmopathy. The CDR3 runs from the conserved cysteine through the conserved F or W. D genes are given only for firm matches. Some rows have no size entry. The others give once, few or many, or a class for an expanded clone.

J | length | size | D | V | DNA | CDR3
TRBJ2-3 | 12 | NA | NA | TRBV6-2/TRBV6-3 | TGTGCCAGCAGAGCACCGGGAGATACGCAGTATTTT | CASRAPGDTQYF
TRBJ2-3 | 13 | NA | TRBD1 | TRBV29-1 | TGCAGCGTTCACGGACAGGGAACAGATACGCAGTATTTT | CSVHGQGTDTQYF
TRBJ2-1 | 17 | few | TRBD2 | TRBV2 | TGTGCCAGCAGTGAACCGACTAGCGGGAGCTCCTACAATGAGCAGTTCTTC | CASSEPTSGSSYNEQFF
TRBJ1-1 | 14 | NA | NA | TRBV4-1 | TGCGCCAGCAGCCAAGGATTACGGGGTCCTGAAGCTTTCTTT | CASSQGLRGPEAFF
TRBJ2-3 | 16 | NA | NA | TRBV12-3/TRBV12-4 | TGTGCCAGCAGTCCCGCCGAATACTCTAGCACAGATACGCAGTATTTT | CASSPAEYSSTDTQYF
TRBJ1-1 | 13 | NA | NA | TRBV11-2 | TGTGCCAGCAGCTTGGTAGGGAACACTGAAGCTTCCTTT | CASSLVGNTEASF
TRBJ2-5 | 16 | NA | NA | TRBV18 | TGTGCCAGCTCACCACCGTTGTCAGGGGCCCAAGAGACCCAGTACTTC | CASSPPLSGAQETQYF
TRBJ1-3 | 14 | few | NA | TRBV12-3/TRBV12-4 | TGTGCCAGCAGTTTCCAAGGGTTCGGAAACACCATATATTTT | CASSFQGFGNTIYF
TRBJ1-1 | 12 | many | NA | TRBV7-9 | TGTGCCAGCAGTTCGATTAACACTGAAGCTTTCTTT | CASSSINTEAFF
TRBJ2-3 | 18 | NA | TRBD2 | TRBV4-1 | TGCGCCAGCAGCCAAGATCCTAGCGGGAGTTACGGCACAGATACGCAGTATTTT | CASSQDPSGSYGTDTQYF
TRBJ1-5 | 16 | NA | NA | TRBV19 | TGTGCCAGTAGTGCGGGACACGTGAACTCCAATCAGCCCCAGCATTTT | CASSAGHVNSNQPQHF
TRBJ1-5 | 16 | few | NA | TRBV28 | TGTGCCAGCAGTTCAAGTGGGGGGGCGGTTGGACAGCCCCAGCATTTT | CASSSSGGAVGQPQHF
TRBJ2-7 | 13 | few | TRBD2 | TRBV29-1 | TGCAGCGTCTACCTAGCGGGAGTCTTAAAGCAGTACTTC | CSVYLAGVLKQYF
TRBJ2-3 | 12 | few | NA | TRBV10-2 | TGCGCCAGCAGTGAGATAGCAGATACGCAGTATTTT | CASSEIADTQYF
TRBJ1-4 | 14 | NA | NA | TRBV7-9 | TGTGCCAGCAGCCCAGACAGCGTGGGAGAAAAACTGTTTTTT | CASSPDSVGEKLFF
TRBJ2-1 | 16 | few | NA | TRBV9 | TGTGCCAGCAGCATATCCAGCGAGAGCTCCTACAATGAGCAGTTCTTC | CASSISSESSYNEQFF
TRBJ2-2 | 15 | few | TRBD1 | TRBV5-6 | TGTGCCAGCAGCGAGGACAGGGATCGTACCGGGGAGCTGTTTTTT | CASSEDRDRTGELFF
TRBJ2-2 | 14 | few | TRBD2 | TRBV29-1 | TGCAGCGTTTTTAGCGGGAGGGCTACCGGGGAGCTGTTTTTT | CSVFSGRATGELFF
TRBJ2-1 | 20 | NA | NA | TRBV19 | TGTGCCAGTAGTATCAGGTGGTCGGAGCTTAGCGGAGTCCCGGAGAATGAGCAGTTCTTC | CASSIRWSELSGVPENEQFF
TRBJ1-1 | 12 | few | NA | TRBV20-1 | TGCAGTGCTAGAGGGGGGCCCACTGAAGCTTTCTTT | CSARGGPTEAFF
TRBJ2-2 | 16 | NA | TRBD2 | TRBV6-1 | TGTGCCAGCAGTGTGCTAGCGGTCGCGAACACCGGGGAGCTGTTTTTT | CASSVLAVANTGELFF
TRBJ2-4 | 16 | once | TRBD2 | TRBV19 | TGTGCCAGTAGTTTCCTTCTCACTAGCGGGATTGACATTCAGTACTTC | CASSFLLTSGIDIQYF
TRBJ2-1 | 14 | few | NA | TRBV20-1 | TGCAGTGCGCTTCCTGGGGGATCCTACAATGAGCAGTTCTTC | CSALPGGSYNEQFF
TRBJ2-1 | 15 | many | TRBD2 | TRBV5-1 | TGCGCCAGCAGCACTCGTGGGGGGGGGAACAATGAGCAGTTCTTC | CASSTRGGGNNEQFF
TRBJ2-7 | 16 | NA | NA | TRBV7-6 | TGTGCCAGCAGCTTAGGCGGGGCAGGGGATTCCTACGAGCAGTACTTC | CASSLGGAGDSYEQYF
TRBJ2-3 | 14 | NA | TRBD2 | TRBV27 | TGTGCCAGCACCCGGGAGGGGGGCGCAGATACGCAGTATTTT | CASTREGGADTQYF
TRBJ1-2 | 16 | NA | TRBD1 | TRBV6-9 | TGTGCCAGCAGTTATACCGGGACAGGGGTTTTAGTTGGCTACACCTTC | CASSYTGTGVLVGYTF
TRBJ2-3 | 13 | many | NA | TRBV11-2 | TGTGCCAGCAGCCCGCGCCGGGCAGATACGCAGTATTTT | CASSPRRADTQYF
TRBJ2-2 | 16 | few | NA | TRBV24-1 | TGTGCCACCAGTGATTCGGGGTTATCGAACACCGGGGAGCTGTTTTTT | CATSDSGLSNTGELFF
TRBJ1-2 | 14 | many | NA | TRBV3-1 | TGTGCCAGCAGCCCGCGGGACGGGTTTGGTGGCTACACCTTC | CASSPRDGFGGYTF
TRBJ2-1 | 16 | many | TRBD2 | TRBV11-2 | TGTGCCAGCAGCTTAGATGGGCTAGCGGGAGGGGATGAGCAGTTCTTC | CASSLDGLAGGDEQFF
TRBJ2-3 | 14 | NA | NA | TRBV6-1 | TGTGCCAGCAGTGGGAGGACGGTCGGTGATACGCAGTATTTT | CASSGRTVGDTQYF
TRBJ1-2 | 15 | many | NA | TRBV6-1 | TGTGCCAGCAGTTCAAGAAACAGGGCATTCTATGGCTACACCTTC | CASSSRNRAFYGYTF
TRBJ2-7 | 14 | few | TRBD1 | TRBV18 | TGTGCCAGCTCACCGTCCCAGGGGGCCTACGAGCAGTACTTC | CASSPSQGAYEQYF
TRBJ2-7 | 15 | NA | NA | TRBV9 | TGTGCCAGCAGCGTACGACACCGACCGCGCTACGAGCAGTACTTC | CASSVRHRPRYEQYF
TRBJ2-1 | 17 | few | NA | TRBV2 | TGTGCCAGCAGTGAGGGCTATACCCGAGATTCCTACAATGAGCAGTTCTTC | CASSEGYTRDSYNEQFF
TRBJ2-2 | 16 | NA | TRBD1 | TRBV24-1 | TGTGCCACCAGTGACCGCGACAGGGAAAACACCGGGGAGCTGTTTTTT | CATSDRDRENTGELFF
TRBJ2-3 | 16 | many | TRBD2 | TRBV7-9 | TGTGCCAGCAGCCCTGCACTAGCGGGAGGATCAGATACGCAGTATTTT | CASSPALAGGSDTQYF
TRBJ2-7 | 15 | NA | TRBD2 | TRBV6-2/TRBV6-3 | TGTGCCAGCAGTGGCCCGACTAGCGCATCCTACGAGCAGTACTTC | CASSGPTSASYEQYF
TRBJ2-1 | 16 | NA | TRBD2 | TRBV6-5 | TGTGCCAGCAGTTACGGGACTAGCGGGACCAACAATGAGCAGTTCTTC | CASSYGTSGTNNEQFF
TRBJ1-2 | 14 | many | TRBD1 | TRBV28 | TGTGCCAGCGAACCGGGACAGGGGGTCGATGGCTACACCTTC | CASEPGQGVDGYTF
TRBJ2-2 | 17 | few | TRBD2 | TRBV28 | TGTGCCAGCAGTTTTCCTGTGGGCGGGAGGAATACCGGGGAGCTGTTTTTT | CASSFPVGGRNTGELFF
TRBJ2-4 | 14 | once | NA | TRBV30 | TGTGCCTGGAAGACATCATTAGCCAAAAACATTCAGTACTTC | CAWKTSLAKNIQYF
TRBJ2-7 | 14 | few | NA | TRBV5-4 | TGTGCCAGCAGCTTGGAATCGGGTCCCTACGAGCAGTACTTC | CASSLESGPYEQYF
TRBJ1-6 | 14 | NA | NA | TRBV18 | TGTGCCAGCTCCTCAGCAGAGGGCAATTCACCCCTCCACTTT | CASSSAEGNSPLHF
TRBJ2-1 | 15 | NA | NA | TRBV18 | TGTGTCAGCTCACCACCGGTGGTGGAGGACAATGAGCAGTTCTTC | CVSSPPVVEDNEQFF
TRBJ2-3 | 18 | few | TRBD2 | TRBV2 | TGTGCCAGCTCGCCCGGGGCGGGAGGCCCCGGGGGGTCAGATACGCAGTATTTT | CASSPGAGGPGGSDTQYF
TRBJ2-1 | 16 | few | TRBD1 | TRBV7-2 | TGTGCCAGCAGAGTGGGACAGGGGGCGATCATGAATGAGCAGTTCTTC | CASRVGQGAIMNEQFF
TRBJ2-7 | 16 | few | NA | TRBV10-2 | TGCGCCAGCAGTGAGTCGGAGGGGTCAGGTTACTACGAGCAGTACTTC | CASSESEGSGYYEQYF
TRBJ1-1 | 15 | NA | NA | TRBV9 | TGTGCCAGCAGCGTAGTTTTGGGGATGAACACTGAAGCTTTCTTT | CASSVVLGMNTEAFF
TRBJ2-1 | 15 | once | NA | TRBV20-1 | TGCAGTGCTAGAGATAGCCAGAGAATAGACAATGAGCAGTTCTTC | CSARDSQRIDNEQFF
TRBJ2-2 | 16 | few | TRBD2 | TRBV6-1 | TGTGCCAGCAGTGCCGGGACTAGCGGGGGGGGAGGGGAGCTGTTTTTT | CASSAGTSGGGGELFF